Listed below are T cell receptor beta chains from one sample, sequenced in a study of CD8 T cells in Susac syndrome. TCRdb processed the immunoSEQ multiplex PCR reads anew with MiXCR; each CDR3 protein has one entry. The table includes about 22,000 distinct CDR3 sequences, about 92% detected once. The sample taken for sequencing was CD8+ T cells from PBMCs. Receptor source: a human donor in good health. CDR3s include the opening cysteine and the closing phenylalanine or tryptophan. The D gene is left open where the match is weak. For some rows the clone size is stated as once, few or many, or as a class when expanded; others skip it.

D gene	V gene	clone size	CDR3 length	J gene	CDR3 DNA	CDR3 protein
.	TRBV7-9	.	12	TRBJ2-1	TGTGCCAGCTCAAAAACGCAGGATGAGCAGTTCTTC	CASSKTQDEQFF
TRBD2	TRBV6-4	.	16	TRBJ2-1	TGTGCCAGCAGTGAAGAAGCTAGCGGGGGCTACAATGAGCAGTTCTTC	CASSEEASGGYNEQFF
.	TRBV29-1	once	14	TRBJ1-2	TGCAGCGTTGAAGGCGGGGACCTCAACTATGGCTACACCTTC	CSVEGGDLNYGYTF
.	TRBV13	.	14	TRBJ1-4	TGTGCCAGCAGCTTAGGTGCAACTAATGAAAAACTGTTTTTT	CASSLGATNEKLFF
TRBD1	TRBV2	.	15	TRBJ1-1	TGTGCCAGCAGTAACTCCGGACAGGGGAGGACTGAAGCTTTCTTT	CASSNSGQGRTEAFF
.	TRBV7-6	.	15	TRBJ2-7	TGTGCCAGCAGCTTAGGGAGCGGTATTTCCTACGAGCAGTACTTC	CASSLGSGISYEQYF
.	TRBV5-1	.	16	TRBJ2-1	TGCGCCAGCAGCCCGGAAACAGGGCAGGTGGATAATGAGCAGTTCTTC	CASSPETGQVDNEQFF
.	TRBV27	.	13	TRBJ1-2	TGTGCCAGCAGTCTCCGGGGCTCGGATGGCTACACCTTC	CASSLRGSDGYTF
TRBD1	TRBV6-1	.	15	TRBJ2-7	TGTGCCAGCAGTGATTGGTCGGACAGGGACTACGAGCAGTACTTC	CASSDWSDRDYEQYF
.	TRBV7-2	.	16	TRBJ1-5	TGTGCCAGCAGCTTTTTTCCGCCCGAGGGCAATCAGCCCCAGCATTTT	CASSFFPPEGNQPQHF
.	TRBV13	.	14	TRBJ1-2	TGTGCCAGCAGCCAAGGAACCGGCCTCTATGGCTACACCTTC	CASSQGTGLYGYTF
.	TRBV12-3/TRBV12-4	.	14	TRBJ1-4	TGTGCCAGCAGTTTATGGGGATCTAATGAAAAACTGTTTTTT	CASSLWGSNEKLFF
.	TRBV27	.	16	TRBJ1-4	TGTGCCAGCAGTCACCGGTTGGGCCCAACTAATGAAAAACTGTTTTTT	CASSHRLGPTNEKLFF
.	TRBV13	.	15	TRBJ2-7	TGTGCCAGCAGCTTAGAGGGGGGCCGATCATACGAGCAGTACTTC	CASSLEGGRSYEQYF
TRBD1	TRBV12-3/TRBV12-4	.	11	TRBJ1-1	TGTGCCAACAGTTGGGACAGGGGAGCTTTCTTT	CANSWDRGAFF
TRBD2	TRBV6-2/TRBV6-3	.	14	TRBJ2-3	TGTGCCAGCAGTGCAGGGACTAGCGCAGATACGCAGTATTTT	CASSAGTSADTQYF
.	TRBV2	.	16	TRBJ1-1	TGTGCCAGCAGCCCGGCGACAGGAATTCTGAACACTGAAGCTTTCTTT	CASSPATGILNTEAFF
.	TRBV6-5	.	14	TRBJ2-5	TGTGCCAGCAGTTACTCGGGGGACGGCAAGACCCAGTACTTC	CASSYSGDGKTQYF
.	TRBV4-3	.	17	TRBJ2-1	TGCGCCAGCAGCCAAGATCGGAGGCCCCCTGGGTACAATGAGCAGTTCTTC	CASSQDRRPPGYNEQFF
.	TRBV12-3/TRBV12-4	.	13	TRBJ2-7	TGTGCCAGCAGACTCCGACACTCCTACGAGCAGTACTTC	CASRLRHSYEQYF
TRBD1	TRBV4-2	once	16	TRBJ1-1	TGTGCCAGCAGCCATCGACTACAGGGGATGAACACTGAAGCTTTCTTT	CASSHRLQGMNTEAFF
.	TRBV5-6	.	12	TRBJ2-1	TGTGCCAGCAGCTCCTATCTTTCGGAGCAGTTCTTC	CASSSYLSEQFF
.	TRBV5-4	.	14	TRBJ2-5	TGTGCCAGCAGCTTGGGACAATTCCAAGAGACCCAGTACTTC	CASSLGQFQETQYF
TRBD1	TRBV4-1	.	16	TRBJ1-5	TGCGCCAGCAGCCCTAGACAGGGAACCGGCAATCAGCCCCAGCATTTT	CASSPRQGTGNQPQHF
TRBD1	TRBV5-1	.	16	TRBJ2-5	TGCGCCAGCAGCTTGGGGACAGGGTTTTACCTAGAGACCCAGTACTTC	CASSLGTGFYLETQYF
TRBD1	TRBV4-3	.	15	TRBJ2-4	TGCGCCAGCAGCCAAGGGACAGGGGGAAGGTACATTCAGTACTTC	CASSQGTGGRYIQYF
.	TRBV11-2	.	15	TRBJ1-2	TGTGCCAGCAGCTTAGAGGGCGGCATTAACTATGGCTACACCTTC	CASSLEGGINYGYTF
.	TRBV7-2	.	14	TRBJ1-1	TGTGCCAGCAGCCCAGAGGCCTGGAGGACTGAAGCTTTCTTT	CASSPEAWRTEAFF
.	TRBV15	.	15	TRBJ2-1	TGTGCCACCAGTACAAGGGGGAGGTCCGAAAGTGAGCAGTTCTTC	CATSTRGRSESEQFF
.	TRBV12-3/TRBV12-4	.	15	TRBJ2-1	TGTGCCAGCAGGGTGTCCCCCCCCGGCGACAATGAGCAGTTCTTC	CASRVSPPGDNEQFF
TRBD1	TRBV6-2/TRBV6-3	.	14	TRBJ2-7	TGTGCCAGCAGTACGGGACAGGAGATCTACGAGCAGTACTTC	CASSTGQEIYEQYF
TRBD1	TRBV13	once	15	TRBJ2-5	TGTGCCAGCAGCCGTTGGGACAGGGTAGGAGAGACCCAGTACTTC	CASSRWDRVGETQYF
.	TRBV7-9	.	12	TRBJ2-3	TGTGCCAGCCGGGCTACGGGAGATACGCAGTATTTT	CASRATGDTQYF
TRBD2	TRBV9	.	17	TRBJ2-7	TGTGCCAGCAGCGTAGGACGAGAGGGACTAGCGGGGGCCGTGCAGTACTTC	CASSVGREGLAGAVQYF
TRBD2	TRBV9	.	15	TRBJ2-7	TGTGCCAGCAGCGTAGAAGGCCTAGCGGGAAGCGAGCAGTACTTC	CASSVEGLAGSEQYF
TRBD1	TRBV18	.	16	TRBJ2-2	TGTGCCAGCTCACCACCGCGGACAGGGTTCGACGGGGAGCTGTTTTTT	CASSPPRTGFDGELFF
.	TRBV29-1	.	13	TRBJ2-1	TGCAGCCCGGAAGGGGAGACCTACAATGAGCAGTTCTTC	CSPEGETYNEQFF
TRBD1	TRBV10-1	.	15	TRBJ2-7	TGCGCCAGCAGTGAGGGGACAGGGAGGTCCTACGAGCAGTACTTC	CASSEGTGRSYEQYF
.	TRBV29-1	.	12	TRBJ1-2	TGCAGCGTTGAGGCAGGGAACCAAGGCTACACCTTC	CSVEAGNQGYTF
TRBD1	TRBV5-4	.	17	TRBJ1-6	TGTGCCAGCAGCGCGGGGACAGGGGAAAAGATCAATTCACCCCTCCACTTT	CASSAGTGEKINSPLHF
.	TRBV6-5	.	12	TRBJ1-1	TGTGCCAGCAGCCCCGACAGTTTGGAGGCTTTCTTT	CASSPDSLEAFF
.	TRBV6-2/TRBV6-3	.	14	TRBJ2-1	TGTGCCAGCAGTTACTCGGGGCAAGGGGATGAGCAGTTCTTC	CASSYSGQGDEQFF
.	TRBV2	.	12	TRBJ1-1	TGTGCCATCGGGTTATTAGCGAATGAAGCTTTCTTT	CAIGLLANEAFF
TRBD1	TRBV27	once	15	TRBJ2-7	TGTGCCAGCAGTTTATCGGCAGGGGGAATCTACGAGCAGTACTTC	CASSLSAGGIYEQYF
.	TRBV6-2/TRBV6-3	.	14	TRBJ1-5	TGTGCCAGCAGTTACCTTCGGACCGGGCAGCCCCAGCATTTT	CASSYLRTGQPQHF
.	TRBV29-1	once	13	TRBJ1-2	TGCAGCGTTGAAGCAGGGTACCACTATGGCTACACCTTC	CSVEAGYHYGYTF
TRBD1	TRBV7-2	.	15	TRBJ1-5	TGTGCCAGCAGCCAGGAACAGGGGATCAATCAGCCCCAGCATTTT	CASSQEQGINQPQHF
.	TRBV6-5	.	14	TRBJ1-6	TGTGCCAGCAGTTACTCGAACTCCAATTCACCCCTCCACTTT	CASSYSNSNSPLHF
TRBD1	TRBV5-5	.	15	TRBJ1-4	TGTGCCAGCAGCTCACCGGGACAGGGTTTCGAAAAACTGTTTTTT	CASSSPGQGFEKLFF
TRBD2	TRBV4-3	.	15	TRBJ2-1	TGCGCCAGCAGCCAAGATCTTAGCGGGTACAATGAGCAGTTCTTC	CASSQDLSGYNEQFF
.	TRBV29-1	.	12	TRBJ1-1	TGCAGCGTTGTTGATATGAACACTGAAGCTTTCTTT	CSVVDMNTEAFF
.	TRBV3-1	.	14	TRBJ2-2	TGTGCCAGCAGCCAAGGTAGCTGGACCGGGGAGCTGTTTTTT	CASSQGSWTGELFF
TRBD1	TRBV16	.	13	TRBJ1-1	TGTGCCAGCAGCCAAGGACAGGGGGTGTTGGCTTTCTTT	CASSQGQGVLAFF
.	TRBV7-6	.	15	TRBJ2-7	TGTGCCAGCAGCTTATTTTCGACAGATCCCTACGAGCAGTACTTC	CASSLFSTDPYEQYF
.	TRBV14	.	13	TRBJ2-7	TGTGCCAGCAGCCAAGACCCTGGTAGGGAGCAGTACTTC	CASSQDPGREQYF